The 11 T cell receptor beta chains presented below share a single source sample, sequenced in a study of blood T cell repertoires in COVID-19. Method: immunoSEQ multiplex PCR; TCRdb's copy keeps in-frame clones and lacks some. The sample lists 150,000 to 200,000 clones, around 89% occurring once. Sequenced sample: peripheral blood. These receptors all stem from a man between 35 and 55 years old with active or convalescent COVID-19.

This clone was seen just once. This chain connects TRBV5-6 to TRBJ2-2; 10 bases agree with TRBD1. Per the germline V gene, CDR1 is SGHDT and CDR2 is YYEEEE. J was trimmed by 3 bases and V by 0 bases; bases with no gene match: 2. There are 16 residues in the CDR3. The CDR3 loop reads CASSLEGQGYTGELFF. The DNA for the CDR3 is TGTGCCAGCAGCTTGGAGGGACAGGGGTACACCGGGGAGCTGTTTTTT.

The chain couples TRBV29-1 to TRBJ2-1; 14 bases line up with TRBD2. Trimming took 5 bases from V and 8 from J; bases not matched to a gene: 11. The CDR3 covers 16 residues. Germline V gene sequence: CDR1 SQVTM, CDR2 ANQGSEA. CDR3 coding DNA: TGCAGCGTTTCCCCGGGACTAGCGGGAGATGTATATGAGCAGTTCTTC. Translating it yields CSVSPGLAGDVYEQFF.

The chain is built from TRBV5-1 and TRBJ2-5, with TRBD2 matching 11 bases. V trimming: 4 bases; J trimming: 4 bases; junction bases outside the gene matches: 9. CDR3 length equals 16 residues. Germline assignment: CDR1 SGHRS and CDR2 YFSETQ. CDR3: CASSPGASGGRETQYF. CDR3 coding DNA: TGCGCCAGCAGCCCTGGGGCTAGCGGGGGGCGAGAGACCCAGTACTTC.

The chain joins TRBV9 to TRBJ1-2; 9 nucleotides align to TRBD1. In germline, CDR1 is SGDLS, CDR2 YYNGEE. V lost 3 bases and J lost 0; bases outside the gene matches: 6. CDR3 length: 16 amino acids. The CDR3, as DNA: TGTGCCAGCAGCGGTCCTCGACAGGGGGCTAACTATGGCTACACCTTC. It translates to CASSGPRQGANYGYTF.

The gene calls are TRBV6-5 and TRBJ1-1; the D gene is possibly TRBD1 (6 bases). The CDR3 spans 14 residues. Trimming left V 0 bases short and J 7 bases short, with 12 bases between. The V gene's germline CDR1 is MNHEY and CDR2 SVGAGI. CDR3 sequence (DNA): TGTGCCAGCAGTTACTCGAAAGGGGGTAGTGAAGCTTTCTTT. It is translated as CASSYSKGGSEAFF.

This chain joins TRBV6-6 and TRBJ2-3; the match to TRBD2 covers 9 bases. Germline loops: CDR1 MNHNY, CDR2 SVGAGI (reference sequence). The CDR3 consists of 15 residues. Germline trimming cut 0 bases from V and 5 bases from J; bases unmatched to any gene: 3. The CDR3 DNA sequence: TGTGCCAGCAGTTACTCGGGTAGCGGGAGAGATACGCAGTATTTT. It yields the protein CASSYSGSGRDTQYF.

The chain is built from TRBV12-5 and TRBJ2-2; 8 bases fit TRBD1. Germline-derived CDR1 and CDR2 are LGHNT and FRNRAP. After removal of 4 bases from V and 6 bases from J, the junction contained 10 bases not matched to a gene. The CDR3 sequence is 16 residues long. CDR3 DNA: TGTGCTAGTGGTTCCCGGGCAGGGGGCCCCTCCGGGGAGCTGTTTTTT. Translated, it gives CASGSRAGGPSGELFF.

V and J are TRBV6-5 and TRBJ1-1; 8 nucleotides align to TRBD1. The CDR3 is made up of 14 amino acids. The germline CDR1 and CDR2 sequences are MNHEY and SVGAGI. The V gene end was trimmed by 6 bases and the J gene end by 5 bases; junction bases not matched to a gene: 8. The CDR3 sequence is CASRTTGAGTEAFF. The CDR3, as DNA: TGTGCCAGCAGAACGACAGGGGCGGGAACTGAAGCTTTCTTT.

The CDR3 region has the DNA TGTGCCAGTAGAATTCTCCAGGGTTCCAATCAGCCCCAGCATTTT. It is translated as CASRILQGSNQPQHF. V gene TRBV19 combines with J gene TRBJ1-5, with D perhaps matching TRBD1 (5 bases). The V end lost 6 bases, the J end lost 3 bases, and 15 bases lay between the germline ends. The CDR3 has 15 residues. CDR1 and CDR2 (germline): LNHDA, SQIVND (reference sequence). Full variable domain (outside the CDR3, taken from reference TRBV19 and TRBJ1-5): DGGITQSPKYLFRKEGQNVTLSCEQNLNHDAMYWYRQDPGQGLRLIYYSQIVNDFQKGDIAEGYSVSREKKESFPLTVTSAQKNPTAFYLCASRILQGSNQPQHFGDGTRLSIL.

V usage is TRBV10-3 and J usage is TRBJ1-2, with a possible D match to TRBD1 (6 bases). V shed 5 bases and J shed 0 bases, with 10 bases lying between them. Germline CDR1 and CDR2: ENHRY and SYGVKD. The CDR3 loop spans 14 amino acids. In nucleotides, the CDR3 is TGTGCCATCAGTCGGGAGGGGGCTAACTATGGCTACACCTTC. It yields the protein CAISREGANYGYTF.

The chain carries TRBV7-6 and TRBJ2-2, with 8 positions matching TRBD1. The CDR3 loop spans 15 amino acids. V was pared by 5 bases and J by 4 bases, with 6 bases of the junction left unmatched. Germline V gene sequence: CDR1 SGHVS, CDR2 FNYEAQ. The CDR3 DNA sequence: TGTGCCAGCAGCCACGGACAGGGAAGCACCGGGGAGCTGTTTTTT. As protein: CASSHGQGSTGELFF.